Presented here are 21 T cell receptor beta chains from one specimen sequenced in a study of blood T cell repertoires in COVID-19. Sequenced by immunoSEQ multiplex PCR; TCRdb stores in-frame clones only, minus some. The table shows under 350,000 clones, with under 90% occurring only once. The specimen sequenced was PBMCs or T cells enriched from blood (not recorded which). The receptors shown here come from a man aged 30-40 years who had recovered from COVID-19.

This clone was seen a few times. The gene calls are TRBV10-1 and TRBJ1-2, with TRBD1 identical over 8 bases. The CDR3 covers 13 residues. Germline lookup yields CDR1 WNHNN and CDR2 SYGVQD (reference sequence). The junction had 4 bases not matched to a gene; V was cut back by 6 bases and J by 4 bases. The CDR3, as DNA: TGCGCCAGCAGCCCAGGACAGGGCTATGGCTACACCTTC. It codes for CASSPGQGYGYTF.

The chain joins TRBV6-5 to TRBJ1-2, with D possibly being TRBD1 (5 bases). The ends were cut back, 6 bases at V and 10 bases at J, with 18 bases in the middle. The germline CDR1 and CDR2 sequences are MNHEY and SVGAGI. The CDR3 is 13 residues long. CDR3 in DNA: TGTGCCAGCAGAGCCGACGGACACGGTGTCTACACCTTC. Protein: CASRADGHGVYTF.

The gene calls are TRBV6-5 and TRBJ1-4, with 7 nucleotides matching TRBD1. Losses at the gene ends were 6 bases for V and 3 bases for J; bases not matched to a gene: 4. The germline V gene has CDR1 MNHEY and CDR2 SVGAGI. This CDR3 is built from 14 residues. In nucleotides, the CDR3 is TGTGCCAGCAGACCGACAGGGTCTAATGAAAAACTGTTTTTT. Its protein is CASRPTGSNEKLFF.

The chain has TRBV5-1 and TRBJ2-3; 11 positions agree with TRBD2. The CDR3 totals 18 residues. Germline V gene data show CDR1 as SGHRS and CDR2 as YFSETQ. With 4 bases clipped from V and 0 bases from J, the junction kept 10 bases outside the gene matches. CDR3 DNA: TGCGCCAGCAGCCATGTAACTAGCGGGGGTGCTAGCACAGATACGCAGTATTTT. It is translated as CASSHVTSGGASTDTQYF.

This clone was detected a few times. The rearrangement links TRBV28 to TRBJ2-1, with 12 bases matching TRBD2. The trim removed 4 bases at V and 0 bases at J, leaving 7 bases unmatched. This CDR3 is built from 18 residues. The germline V gene has CDR1 MDHEN and CDR2 SYDVKM. The CDR3 sequence: CASSSGLAGLPSYNEQFF. CDR3 DNA sequence: TGTGCCAGCAGTTCCGGACTAGCGGGGCTACCCTCCTACAATGAGCAGTTCTTC.

The CDR3 loop reads CATSDYTSGRTDTQYF. CDR3 bases: TGTGCCACCAGTGATTATACTAGCGGTCGCACAGATACGCAGTATTTT. The chain employs TRBV24-1 and TRBJ2-3, with 8 bases aligning to TRBD2. The germline gives CDR1 KGHDR, CDR2 SFDVKD. The CDR3 contains 16 residues. Trimming took 2 bases from V and 1 from J; bases not matched to a gene: 4.

The chain uses TRBV5-1 and TRBJ2-2; 8 bases map to TRBD2. The CDR3 is made up of 16 amino acids. Germline lookup yields CDR1 SGHRS and CDR2 YFSETQ. J was trimmed by 4 bases and V by 3 bases; bases with no gene match: 8. The DNA for the CDR3 is TGCGCCAGCAGCTCCTCCGGGACTAGGGGCACCGGGGAGCTGTTTTTT. Encoded protein: CASSSSGTRGTGELFF. Full variable domain (missing parts from reference TRBV5-1 and TRBJ2-2): KAGVTQTPRYLIKTRGQQVTLSCSPISGHRSVSWYQQTPGQGLQFLFEYFSETQRNKGNFPGRFSGRQFSNSRSEMNVSTLELGDSALYLCASSSSGTRGTGELFFGEGSRLTVL.

In its sample, this clone was seen a few times. The CDR3 is CASSTGLAGGSEQYF. The DNA of the CDR3 is TGCGCCAGCAGCACCGGACTAGCGGGGGGCTCCGAGCAGTACTTC. The chain uses TRBV5-1 and TRBJ2-7; 14 nucleotides align to TRBD2. There are 15 residues in the CDR3. The germline V gene encodes CDR1 SGHRS and CDR2 YFSETQ. With 4 bases clipped from V and 6 bases from J, the junction kept 6 bases outside the gene matches.

The chain couples TRBV7-2 to TRBJ2-7, with D possibly matching TRBD1 (6 bases). V was clipped by 4 bases and J by 2 bases, with 12 bases between them. CDR3 size: 14 residues. Germline V gene lookup returns CDR1 SGHTA and CDR2 FQGNSA. The CDR3 DNA follows: TGTGCCAGCAGCTCACTGGGGGCAGCCTACGAGCAGTACTTC. It codes for CASSSLGAAYEQYF.

The rearrangement links TRBV7-2 to TRBJ2-5; TRBD2 matches at 15 bases. The CDR3 is 17 residues long. With V trimmed by 7 bases and J by 5 bases, 11 bases remained unmatched. CDR1 and CDR2 (germline): SGHTA, FQGNSA. The CDR3 DNA sequence: TGTGCCAGCACCTCAGGACTAGCGGGGGGGCCTTATGAGACCCAGTACTTC. This codes for CASTSGLAGGPYETQYF.

The gene calls are TRBV19 and TRBJ2-5; 7 bases are a match to TRBD2. Germline V CDR1 and CDR2: LNHDA, SQIVND (reference sequence). Losses at the gene ends were 4 bases for V and 5 bases for J; bases not matched to a gene: 4. The CDR3 length is 13 residues. CDR3 nucleotide sequence: TGTGCCAGTAGTAATCTCGGGAGGGAGACCCAGTACTTC. Protein: CASSNLGRETQYF.

V gene TRBV2 combines with J gene TRBJ2-3, with TRBD2 identical over 8 bases. Germline CDR1 is SNHLY and CDR2 is FYNNEI. There are 15 residues in the CDR3. J gave up 2 bases and V 1 base, and 2 bases lay outside the gene matches. CDR3 region: CASSEVAGNTDTQYF. CDR3 sequence (DNA): TGTGCCAGCAGTGAAGTAGCGGGGAACACAGATACGCAGTATTTT.

This chain uses TRBV5-1 with TRBJ2-1, with TRBD2 as a possible D gene (6 bases). CDR3 size: 13 residues. V was clipped by 4 bases and J by 10 bases, with 15 bases between them. From germline, CDR1 is SGHRS and CDR2 YFSETQ. The CDR3 region is CASSGGIAREQFF. In DNA, the CDR3 is TGCGCCAGCAGCGGGGGGATAGCGCGCGAGCAGTTCTTC.

CDR3 amino acids: CASRPFPGQWNEQFF. DNA for the CDR3: TGTGCCAGTAGACCCTTCCCGGGACAGTGGAATGAGCAGTTCTTC. This chain links TRBV19 with TRBJ2-1; TRBD1 agrees at 7 bases. The germline CDR1 and CDR2 sequences are LNHDA and SQIVND (reference sequence). V was clipped by 6 bases and J by 7 bases; unmatched bases: 12. The CDR3 is made up of 15 amino acids.

This chain joins TRBV28 and TRBJ1-2; weak D call: TRBD1 (5 bases). V was clipped by 4 bases and J by 5 bases, with 17 bases between them. Germline V lookup: CDR1 MDHEN, CDR2 SYDVKM. This CDR3 region has 15 residues. The CDR3 is CASSSGGTDGYGYTF. As DNA, the CDR3 is TGTGCCAGCAGTTCCGGGGGTACCGACGGATATGGCTACACCTTC.

V gene TRBV30 combines with J gene TRBJ2-1; possible D gene TRBD1, 5 bases. Germline-derived CDR1 and CDR2 are GTSNPN and SVGIG (reference sequence). This CDR3 comprises 14 residues. Deletions cut 3 bases from V and 1 base from J, with 10 bases between. CDR3 sequence (DNA): TGTGCCTGGAGGAACGCAGGGTCCTACAATGAGCAGTTCTTC. The encoded protein is CAWRNAGSYNEQFF.

The chain carries TRBV5-1 and TRBJ2-7, with 8 bases identical to TRBD1. The germline V gene has CDR1 SGHRS and CDR2 YFSETQ. Losses at the gene ends were 2 bases for V and 2 bases for J; bases not matched to a gene: 6. The CDR3 length is 15 residues. CDR3 amino acids: CASSLTGTGPYEQYF. As DNA, the CDR3 is TGCGCCAGCAGCTTAACCGGGACAGGCCCCTACGAGCAGTACTTC.

In its sample, this clone was seen once. The J gene is TRBJ1-1, the V gene TRBV27; possible D gene TRBD1, 6 bases. This CDR3 has 14 amino acids. Between the trimmed V and J ends, which lost 7 bases and 0 bases, there was a span of 12 bases. Germline loops: CDR1 MNHEY, CDR2 SMNVEV (reference sequence). CDR3 in amino acids: CASNSDRMNTEAFF. The CDR3 nucleotides read TGTGCCAGCAACTCGGACAGAATGAACACTGAAGCTTTCTTT.

This chain links TRBV2 with TRBJ2-2; 10 positions match TRBD2. Germline CDR1 is SNHLY and CDR2 is FYNNEI. J gave up 8 bases and V 6 bases, and 9 bases lay outside the gene matches. The CDR3 has 15 residues. Here the CDR3 DNA reads TGTGCCAGCAGCCAACCGGGACTAGCGTTGGGGGAGCTGTTTTTT. This encodes CASSQPGLALGELFF. The variable domain in full, with the rest retrieved from reference TRBV2 and TRBJ2-2, is EPEVTQTPSHQVTQMGQEVILRCVPISNHLYFYWYRQILGQKVEFLVSFYNNEISEKSEIFDDQFSVERPDGSNFTLKIRSTKLEDSAMYFCASSQPGLALGELFFGEGSRLTVL.

The chain links TRBV28 to TRBJ1-1; no reliable D call. Germline CDR1 is MDHEN and CDR2 is SYDVKM. CDR3 length: 13 amino acids. V was pared by 2 bases and J by 1 base, with 5 bases between. Here the CDR3 DNA reads TGTGCCAGCAGTTTAGTATCGAACACTGAAGCTTTCTTT. It translates to CASSLVSNTEAFF.

The J gene is TRBJ1-2, the V gene TRBV2; the match to TRBD1 covers 8 bases. Germline CDR1 and CDR2: SNHLY and FYNNEI. There are 16 residues in the CDR3. Germline trimming cut 5 bases from V and 4 bases from J; bases unmatched to any gene: 12. The DNA for the CDR3 is TGTGCCAGCAGTTTGAAACAGGGGGGACCTTCCTATGGCTACACCTTC. It codes for CASSLKQGGPSYGYTF.